Included here is one TCR beta chain sequence, with context. This sample was included in a study of control samples from healthy donors and cancer patients. The data were produced by immunoSEQ multiplex PCR, yet TCRdb's version contains in-frame clones alone and is incomplete. The data hold approximately 54,000 clones, with roughly 90% observed a single time. Germline lookup yields CDR1 SGHAT and CDR2 FQNNGV. This CDR3 is 15 amino acids long. Trimming stripped 5 bases from V and 2 bases from J, with 16 bases between. The chain recombines TRBV11-2 with TRBJ2-7; D tentatively reads TRBD1 or TRBD2 (6 bases each). Material: PBMCs. The TCR was taken from a man aged 45 to 65 with head and neck cancer. The chain's CDR3 is CASSLGGSITYEQYF. The DNA for the CDR3 is TGTGCCAGCAGCCTCGGGGGCAGCATAACCTACGAGCAGTACTTC.